One and the same sample provided the 32 T cell receptor beta chains below, sequenced in a study of cytomegalovirus exposure and HLA in healthy donors. Some clones are missing from TCRdb's copy, which holds only in-frame ones; the method was immunoSEQ multiplex PCR. The repertoire holds 150,000 to 200,000 clones, with about 81% as singletons. Sample: PBMCs. Receptors were obtained from a woman aged 25 to 39 in good health and CMV-seronegative.

This clone was detected only a few times. This chain connects TRBV7-2 to TRBJ1-2; weak D call: TRBD1 (5 bases). The CDR3 runs to 13 residues. V lost 3 bases to trimming and J lost 4 bases, with 9 bases between them. Germline CDR1 is SGHTA and CDR2 is FQGNSA. The CDR3 region has the DNA TGTGCCAGCAGCTTCCGGGACTCCTATGGCTACACCTTC. Amino acid sequence: CASSFRDSYGYTF.

The chain uses TRBV4-1 and TRBJ2-1; maybe TRBD1 (6 bases). CDR1 is MGHRA, CDR2 YSYEKL, per germline. The CDR3 is 13 residues long. Trimming left V 4 bases short and J 7 bases short, with 11 bases between. The CDR3 region is CASSPGEGNEQFF. CDR3 DNA: TGCGCCAGCAGCCCAGGGGAAGGGAATGAGCAGTTCTTC.

This sequence joins TRBV11-2 and TRBJ1-5; 8 bases are a match to TRBD1. The CDR3 sequence is 16 residues long. Germline CDR1 is SGHAT and CDR2 is FQNNGV. The J segment lost 6 bases and the V segment lost 3 bases, leaving 10 bases of the junction unmatched. The CDR3 protein is CASSFSGQGNLQPQHF. The CDR3 nucleotides read TGTGCCAGCAGCTTTTCCGGACAGGGAAACCTTCAGCCCCAGCATTTT.

This chain uses TRBV11-3 with TRBJ2-2, with D perhaps TRBD1 (6 bases). CDR1 SGHNT and CDR2 YENEEA come from the germline V gene. The CDR3 consists of 13 residues. The ends were cut back, 6 bases at V and 5 bases at J, with 10 bases in the middle. This chain's CDR3 is CASSQTGTGELFF. CDR3 sequence (DNA): TGTGCCAGCAGTCAAACAGGGACCGGGGAGCTGTTTTTT.

The chain is built from TRBV7-8 and TRBJ1-4; tentatively, D is TRBD1 (6 bases). Looked up from germline, CDR1 is SGHVS and CDR2 is FQNEAQ. The CDR3 totals 15 residues. Between the trimmed V and J ends, which lost 2 bases and 0 bases, there was a span of 7 bases. CDR3 sequence reads: CASSLNRATNEKLFF. CDR3 sequence (DNA): TGTGCCAGCAGCTTAAACAGGGCAACTAATGAAAAACTGTTTTTT.

This chain uses TRBV29-1 with TRBJ2-1; unclear D gene. The germline V gene has CDR1 SQVTM and CDR2 ANQGSEA. Trimming stripped 4 bases from V and 2 bases from J, with 9 bases between. The CDR3 loop spans 13 amino acids. CDR3 region: CSVVLQAYNEQFF. The CDR3 nucleotides read TGCAGCGTTGTTCTCCAGGCCTACAATGAGCAGTTCTTC.

This chain joins TRBV6-1 and TRBJ2-1, with a tentative D call TRBD2 (5 bases). Germline V CDR1 and CDR2: MNHNS, SASEGT. The CDR3 is made up of 12 amino acids. The chain's CDR3 is CAAVGTYNEQFF. Here the CDR3 DNA reads TGTGCGGCCGTCGGGACCTACAATGAGCAGTTCTTC.

This chain uses TRBV5-4 with TRBJ1-1, with D maybe TRBD1 (5 bases). The CDR3 is made up of 14 amino acids. In germline, CDR1 is SGHNT, CDR2 YYREEE (reference sequence). Trimming left V 4 bases short and J 7 bases short, with 17 bases between. The CDR3, as DNA: TGTGCCAGCAGCCTCCCAGGACATCTTAATGAAGCTTTCTTT. It encodes CASSLPGHLNEAFF.

V and J are TRBV11-2 and TRBJ2-7; 9 nucleotides align to TRBD1. In germline, CDR1 is SGHAT, CDR2 FQNNGV. The CDR3 has 17 amino acids. V was clipped by 4 bases and J by 2 bases; unmatched bases: 12. The DNA for the CDR3 is TGTGCCAGCAGCTCCCAGCTAAGTGGGACAGGGACCTACGAGCAGTACTTC. Protein sequence: CASSSQLSGTGTYEQYF.

The chain links TRBV27 to TRBJ1-2; 8 bases agree with TRBD1. The germline V gene encodes CDR1 MNHEY and CDR2 SMNVEV (reference sequence). The CDR3 contains 14 residues. V dropped 5 bases and J dropped 3; count of bases not matched to a gene: 5. The CDR3 loop is CASSNQGADYGYTF. Written as DNA, the CDR3 is TGTGCCAGCAGTAACCAGGGGGCGGACTATGGCTACACCTTC.

The chain couples TRBV5-5 to TRBJ1-5, with a possible D match to TRBD1 (5 bases). Trimming took off 3 bases at V and 1 base at J, with 8 bases between the two ends. Germline CDR1 is SGHKS and CDR2 is YYEKEE (reference sequence). The CDR3 is made up of 14 amino acids. CDR3 region: CASSSGWSNQPQHF. In nucleotides, the CDR3 is TGTGCCAGCAGCTCAGGGTGGAGCAATCAGCCCCAGCATTTT.

The chain employs TRBV30 and TRBJ2-7, with unresolved D. The CDR3 totals 14 residues. Germline CDR1 and CDR2: GTSNPN and SVGIG (reference sequence). V was shortened by 0 bases and J by 2 bases, with 11 bases between the two germline ends. The CDR3 spells CAWSVTLEAYEQYF. The CDR3 DNA sequence: TGTGCCTGGAGTGTAACGCTAGAGGCCTACGAGCAGTACTTC. The whole variable domain, filled in from reference TRBV30 and TRBJ2-7, reads SQTIHQWPATLVQPVGSPLSLECTVEGTSNPNLYWYRQAAGRGLQLLFYSVGIGQISSEVPQNLSASRPQDRQFILSSKKLLLSDSGFYLCAWSVTLEAYEQYFGPGTRLTVT.

The chain joins TRBV11-2 to TRBJ1-1; the match to TRBD1 covers 7 bases. Germline V lookup: CDR1 SGHAT, CDR2 FQNNGV. Losses at the gene ends were 1 base for V and 5 bases for J; bases not matched to a gene: 7. The CDR3 length is 15 residues. CDR3 sequence (DNA): TGTGCCAGCAGCTTAGTGGGGTCAGGGGGGACTGAAGCTTTCTTT. It yields the protein CASSLVGSGGTEAFF.

The chain has TRBV9 and TRBJ1-4, with TRBD1 identical over 7 bases. Germline trimming cut 4 bases from V and 5 bases from J; bases unmatched to any gene: 14. The CDR3 sequence is 17 residues long. Germline assignment: CDR1 SGDLS and CDR2 YYNGEE. The CDR3 reads CASSSPSRTGDNEKLFF. Here the CDR3 DNA reads TGTGCCAGCAGCTCTCCCAGCCGGACAGGTGACAATGAAAAACTGTTTTTT.

V is TRBV5-1 and J is TRBJ2-7; 13 nucleotides line up with TRBD2. Germline CDR1 and CDR2: SGHRS and YFSETQ. This CDR3 has 16 residues. Trimming at V came to 0 bases and at J to 2 bases, leaving 2 bases not matched to a gene. CDR3 DNA: TGCGCCAGCAGCTTGGGGACTAGCGGGGGCCCCTACGAGCAGTACTTC. This encodes CASSLGTSGGPYEQYF.

The chain uses TRBV30 and TRBJ1-2; 12 nucleotides align to TRBD1. From germline, CDR1 is GTSNPN and CDR2 SVGIG (reference sequence). The CDR3 is 16 amino acids. J lost 8 bases, V lost 3 bases, and 13 bases had no gene match. CDR3 amino acids: CAWRAPGQGAYRGYTF. Written as DNA, the CDR3 is TGTGCCTGGAGAGCGCCGGGACAGGGGGCGTATCGGGGCTACACCTTC. Full variable domain (remainder filled in from reference TRBV30 and TRBJ1-2): SQTIHQWPATLVQPVGSPLSLECTVEGTSNPNLYWYRQAAGRGLQLLFYSVGIGQISSEVPQNLSASRPQDRQFILSSKKLLLSDSGFYLCAWRAPGQGAYRGYTFGSGTRLTVV.

A few counts support this clone. V usage is TRBV28 and J usage is TRBJ1-4, with a weak D call TRBD1 (6 bases). Per the germline V gene, CDR1 is MDHEN and CDR2 is SYDVKM. V lost 2 bases, J lost 4 bases, and 11 bases lay in between. The CDR3 has 15 residues. CDR3 in amino acids: CASSLAGGHNEKLFF. Here the CDR3 DNA reads TGTGCCAGCAGTTTAGCGGGGGGACATAATGAAAAACTGTTTTTT. Using reference TRBV28 and TRBJ1-4 for the parts outside the CDR3, the full variable domain is DVKVTQSSRYLVKRTGEKVFLECVQDMDHENMFWYRQDPGLGLRLIYFSYDVKMKEKGDIPEGYSVSREKKERFSLILESASTNQTSMYLCASSLAGGHNEKLFFGSGTQLSVL.

J is TRBJ2-4 and V is TRBV19, with D possibly matching TRBD1 (5 bases). The CDR3 spans 13 residues. With 6 bases removed from V and 7 bases from J, the gap between germline ends came to 13 bases. The germline V gene encodes CDR1 LNHDA and CDR2 SQIVND (reference sequence). CDR3 sequence (DNA): TGTGCCAGTAGATCACAGGAAAGGAACATTCAGTACTTC. It codes for CASRSQERNIQYF.

The genes are TRBV5-8 and TRBJ1-4, with TRBD1 as a possible D gene (5 bases). This CDR3 is 15 amino acids long. V was trimmed by 4 bases and J by 8 bases, leaving 18 bases between them. CDR1 SGHTS and CDR2 YDEGEE come from the germline V gene. The DNA of the CDR3 is TGTGCCAGCAGCGTTGGGGGGACTTGGAGGGAAAAACTGTTTTTT. Translated: CASSVGGTWREKLFF.

This clone appeared once. This chain joins TRBV30 and TRBJ1-6; TRBD1 is a possible D gene (5 bases). Germline-derived CDR1 and CDR2 are GTSNPN and SVGIG (reference sequence). This CDR3 has 15 amino acids. The CDR3 DNA reads as TGTGCTTTATACAGCAAGGGGTCCTATAATTCACCCCTCCACTTT. Protein sequence: CALYSKGSYNSPLHF.

The chain couples TRBV6-5 to TRBJ1-2; D not certain. The CDR3 sequence is 14 residues long. Per germline, CDR1 MNHEY and CDR2 SVGAGI. Between the trimmed V and J ends, which lost 5 bases and 0 bases, there was a span of 10 bases. CDR3 sequence: CASSLQRSNYGYTF. CDR3 in DNA: TGTGCCAGCAGTCTCCAGCGATCTAACTATGGCTACACCTTC.

The gene calls are TRBV12-5 and TRBJ1-5; D perhaps matches TRBD1 (6 bases). The germline gives CDR1 LGHNT, CDR2 FRNRAP. CDR3 length: 17 residues. V was pared by 5 bases and J by 1 base, with 18 bases between. CDR3 protein: CASGPPAGTPSNQPQHF. CDR3 nucleotides: TGTGCTAGTGGTCCACCGGCCGGGACACCGAGCAATCAGCCCCAGCATTTT.

This chain connects TRBV7-9 to TRBJ2-7; TRBD2 aligns across 7 bases. The CDR3 runs to 14 residues. Trimming at V came to 1 base and at J to 3 bases, leaving 3 bases not matched to a gene. CDR1 and CDR2 (germline): SEHNR, FQNEAQ (reference sequence). CDR3 loop: CASSLGREFYEQYF. CDR3 sequence (DNA): TGTGCCAGCAGCTTAGGGCGGGAGTTCTACGAGCAGTACTTC. The full variable domain, rest sourced from reference TRBV7-9 and TRBJ2-7, is DTGVSQNPRHKITKRGQNVTFRCDPISEHNRLYWYRQTLGQGPEFLTYFQNEAQLEKSRLLSDRFSAERPKGSFSTLEIQRTEQGDSAMYLCASSLGREFYEQYFGPGTRLTVT.

The chain recombines TRBV5-1 with TRBJ2-2; 16 bases agree with TRBD2. With V trimmed by 2 bases and J by 0 bases, 4 bases remained unmatched. CDR1 is SGHRS and CDR2 is YFSETQ in the germline V gene. The CDR3 spans 19 residues. DNA of the CDR3: TGCGCCAGCAGCTTACCCGGGACTAGCGGGGGGGCGAACACCGGGGAGCTGTTTTTT. As protein: CASSLPGTSGGANTGELFF.

The chain employs TRBV5-6 and TRBJ2-6, with TRBD1 as a possible D gene (7 bases). Looked up from germline, CDR1 is SGHDT and CDR2 is YYEEEE. CDR3 length equals 17 residues. With 0 bases removed from V and 0 bases from J, the gap between germline ends came to 10 bases. CDR3: CASSLGQGGSGANVLTF. In DNA form, the CDR3 reads TGTGCCAGCAGCTTGGGGCAGGGGGGCTCTGGGGCCAACGTCCTGACTTTC.

The CDR3 reads CASSLAWVGQGNEQFF. CDR3 sequence (DNA): TGCGCCAGCAGCTTGGCCTGGGTCGGACAGGGCAATGAGCAGTTCTTC. This chain uses TRBV5-1 with TRBJ2-1; 8 bases map to TRBD1. Germline trimming cut 0 bases from V and 6 bases from J; bases unmatched to any gene: 8. The V gene's germline CDR1 is SGHRS and CDR2 YFSETQ. The length of the CDR3 is 16 residues.

The rearrangement uses TRBV4-1 and TRBJ1-1; D gene unclear. Trimming left V 7 bases short and J 8 bases short, with 11 bases between. CDR1 is MGHRA and CDR2 is YSYEKL in the germline V gene. The CDR3 runs to 11 residues. The CDR3 region is CASTLGREAFF. As DNA, the CDR3 is TGCGCCAGCACCCTCGGGAGGGAAGCTTTCTTT.

This chain links TRBV30 with TRBJ2-3; maybe TRBD2 (5 bases). V was trimmed by 5 bases and J by 0 bases, leaving 15 bases between them. The CDR3 spans 15 residues. The germline gives CDR1 GTSNPN, CDR2 SVGIG (reference sequence). For the CDR3, the DNA is TGTGCCTGGGCCGCGGGTGCGGCTAGCACAGATACGCAGTATTTT. Its translation: CAWAAGAASTDTQYF.

The rearrangement links TRBV7-2 to TRBJ1-6; TRBD1 matches 9 bases. Germline V gene lookup returns CDR1 SGHTA and CDR2 FQGNSA. The CDR3 loop spans 12 amino acids. The CDR3 region has the DNA TGTCCCCCGACAGGGGGTAGTTCACCCCTCCACTTT. It encodes CPPTGGSSPLHF.

The rearrangement uses TRBV7-2 and TRBJ2-2; 9 bases line up with TRBD1. There are 18 residues in the CDR3. Trimming took 2 bases from V and 4 from J; bases not matched to a gene: 11. Germline V gene data show CDR1 as SGHTA and CDR2 as FQGNSA. The CDR3 loop is CASSLQGNRGRGTGELFF. The CDR3, as DNA: TGTGCCAGCAGCTTACAAGGGAACAGGGGGCGAGGCACCGGGGAGCTGTTTTTT.

The gene calls are TRBV18 and TRBJ1-3; D remains unclear. V lost 2 bases to trimming and J lost 0 bases, with 14 bases between them. The CDR3 is 17 amino acids. Germline CDR1 KGHSH, CDR2 LQKENI. CDR3: CASSPGLFTVSGNTIYF. CDR3 DNA sequence: TGTGCCAGCTCACCAGGTTTATTCACGGTCTCTGGAAACACCATATATTTT.

The gene calls are TRBV11-2 and TRBJ1-2; tentative D call: TRBD1 (5 bases). This CDR3 is 16 amino acids long. Germline V lookup: CDR1 SGHAT, CDR2 FQNNGV. Trimming shortened V by 4 bases and J by 4 bases, and 19 bases separated the two germline ends. This CDR3 is CASSSPTASRGYGYTF. The DNA of the CDR3 is TGTGCCAGCAGCTCCCCGACAGCTAGTAGGGGCTATGGCTACACCTTC. The full variable domain, with the rest looked up from reference TRBV11-2 and TRBJ1-2, is EAGVAQSPRYKIIEKRQSVAFWCNPISGHATLYWYQQILGQGPKLLIQFQNNGVVDDSQLPKDRFSAERLKGVDSTLKIQPAKLEDSAVYLCASSSPTASRGYGYTFGSGTRLTVV.